Presented here are 16 T cell receptor beta chains from one specimen sequenced in a study of CD8 T cells in Susac syndrome. Reverse transcription of about 0.5 to 1 ug RNA was carried out with random hexamers. TCRdb reprocessed the immunoSEQ multiplex PCR reads via MiXCR and lists one record per CDR3 protein. The repertoire holds 74,000 or so distinct CDR3 sequences, about 92% seen once, with roughly 0.56% in the top ten. Source material: CD4+ T cells from PBMCs. Receptors originate from a human donor with Susac syndrome.

The rearrangement joins TRBV7-2 to TRBJ1-1, with no clear D. Germline V CDR1 and CDR2: SGHTA, FQGNSA. The CDR3 is 14 residues long. V lost 3 bases and J 1 base, leaving 9 bases between the germline ends. The CDR3 sequence is CASSLLVQNTEAFF. The DNA for the CDR3 is TGTGCCAGCAGCTTGTTGGTTCAGAACACTGAAGCTTTCTTT.

CDR3 DNA: TGTGCCAGCAGTTATGACAGGGGCACTGAAGCTTTCTTT. Protein sequence: CASSYDRGTEAFF. This chain joins TRBV6-5 and TRBJ1-1; TRBD1 matches at 8 bases. Trimming cost V 3 bases and J 4 bases; bases outside gene matches: 1. Germline V gives CDR1 MNHEY, CDR2 SVGAGI. This CDR3 spans 13 amino acids.

The V call is TRBV29-1, the J call TRBJ2-1; 9 nucleotides line up with TRBD2. J was trimmed by 8 bases and V by 4 bases; bases with no gene match: 3. The CDR3 loop spans 12 amino acids. CDR1 and CDR2 (germline): SQVTM, ANQGSEA. The chain's CDR3 is CSVGAGGYEQFF. In DNA form, the CDR3 reads TGCAGCGTTGGAGCGGGGGGCTATGAGCAGTTCTTC.

The V and J genes are TRBV7-3 and TRBJ2-1; D unresolved. There are 13 residues in the CDR3. Per the germline V gene, CDR1 is SGHTA and CDR2 is FQGTGA. V was cut by 6 bases and J by 9 bases, with 15 bases left in between. Here the CDR3 reads CASSPVGFGEQFF. As DNA, the CDR3 is TGTGCCAGCAGTCCAGTGGGGTTCGGTGAGCAGTTCTTC.

V and J are TRBV5-1 and TRBJ2-2; 7 bases map to TRBD2. V shed 2 bases and J 3 bases; nucleotides not matched to a gene: 1. From germline, CDR1 is SGHRS and CDR2 YFSETQ. The CDR3 length is 14 residues. This chain's CDR3 is CASSFSGDTGELFF. The CDR3 region has the DNA TGCGCCAGCAGCTTCAGCGGGGACACCGGGGAGCTGTTTTTT.

V usage is TRBV20-1 and J usage is TRBJ2-1; 13 nucleotides align to TRBD2. With V trimmed by 5 bases and J by 12 bases, 10 bases remained unmatched. The CDR3 is made up of 14 amino acids. Germline-derived CDR1 and CDR2 are DFQATT and SNEGSKA (reference sequence). CDR3 sequence reads: CSASGTSGMGAQFF. The CDR3 coding sequence is TGCAGTGCTTCCGGGACTAGCGGGATGGGGGCGCAGTTCTTC.

J is TRBJ2-1 and V is TRBV7-3; 11 bases map to TRBD2. CDR1 and CDR2 (germline): SGHTA, FQGTGA. The V gene end was trimmed by 5 bases and the J gene end by 7 bases; junction bases not matched to a gene: 10. CDR3 length: 16 residues. CDR3 bases: TGTGCCAGCAGCCCTGGGTATAGCGGGAGGGTAAATGAGCAGTTCTTC. Translated: CASSPGYSGRVNEQFF.

This clonotype was detected only once. This rearrangement joins TRBV5-1 to TRBJ2-7; D gene uncertain. Germline V lookup: CDR1 SGHRS, CDR2 YFSETQ. The CDR3 length is 8 residues. Trimming took off 5 bases at V and 13 bases at J, with 7 bases between the two ends. The DNA for the CDR3 is TGCGCCAGCAGGACGGCTTACTTC. Its translation is CASRTAYF.

The chain employs TRBV6-5 and TRBJ2-5; D is unclear. The CDR3 length is 15 residues. Germline V gene lookup returns CDR1 MNHEY and CDR2 SVGAGI. V was cut by 6 bases and J by 4 bases, with 18 bases left in between. DNA for the CDR3: TGTGCCAGCAGCAACCGGCCCGCAGGCCGAGAGACCCAGTACTTC. Translated: CASSNRPAGRETQYF.

The genes are TRBV7-2 and TRBJ2-1, with D hard to call. The CDR3 loop spans 16 amino acids. Germline CDR1 and CDR2: SGHTA and FQGNSA. V lost 2 bases, J lost 9 bases, and 20 bases lay in between. DNA of the CDR3: TGTGCCAGCAGCTTATCTGGGCTCCGAAGCTGGGGTGAGCAGTTCTTC. The encoded protein is CASSLSGLRSWGEQFF. The variable domain in full, completed from reference TRBV7-2 and TRBJ2-1, reads GAGVSQSPSNKVTEKGKDVELRCDPISGHTALYWYRQSLGQGLEFLIYFQGNSAPDKSGLPSDRFSAERTGGSVSTLTIQRTQQEDSAVYLCASSLSGLRSWGEQFFGPGTRLTVL.

The rearrangement links TRBV6-5 to TRBJ2-2; the D gene is possibly TRBD1 (6 bases). V lost 6 bases, J lost 1 base, and 12 bases lay in between. The CDR3 extends over 15 amino acids. The germline V gene encodes CDR1 MNHEY and CDR2 SVGAGI. CDR3 nucleotide sequence: TGTGCCAGCAGACCTGGACAGAAGAACACCGGGGAGCTGTTTTTT. It translates to CASRPGQKNTGELFF.

This clonotype was detected only once. The chain employs TRBV6-5 and TRBJ2-2; perhaps TRBD1 as D (6 bases). The CDR3 totals 17 residues. V lost 0 bases, J lost 2 bases, and 13 bases lay in between. Per germline, CDR1 MNHEY and CDR2 SVGAGI. The CDR3 sequence is CASSYSGQGSNTGELFF. CDR3 bases: TGTGCCAGCAGTTACTCGGGGCAGGGGAGTAACACCGGGGAGCTGTTTTTT.

V and J are TRBV18 and TRBJ1-2; no reliable D call. Deletions cut 2 bases from V and 4 bases from J, with 11 bases between. The CDR3 covers 14 residues. CDR1 and CDR2 (germline): KGHSH, LQKENI. Here the CDR3 reads CASSPEEYSYGYTF. CDR3 coding DNA: TGTGCCAGCTCACCAGAAGAATATAGCTATGGCTACACCTTC.

This sequence joins TRBV9 and TRBJ2-7, with TRBD2 identical over 10 bases. V dropped 0 bases and J dropped 3; count of bases not matched to a gene: 9. There are 17 residues in the CDR3. Germline assignment: CDR1 SGDLS and CDR2 YYNGEE. CDR3 in amino acids: CASSVGGSSGSFYEQYF. The CDR3 DNA follows: TGTGCCAGCAGCGTAGGGGGCTCTAGCGGGAGTTTCTACGAGCAGTACTTC.

This clonotype was seen just once. The chain recombines TRBV25-1 with TRBJ2-3; perhaps TRBD1 as D (5 bases). This CDR3 comprises 16 residues. Trimming left V 3 bases short and J 2 bases short, with 15 bases between. CDR1 is MGHDK and CDR2 is SYGVNS in the germline V gene. CDR3 nucleotide sequence: TGTGCCAGCAGTGACTACAGGTCAGGGCCCACAGATACGCAGTATTTT. As protein: CASSDYRSGPTDTQYF. Full variable domain (missing parts from reference TRBV25-1 and TRBJ2-3): EADIYQTPRYLVIGTGKKITLECSQTMGHDKMYWYQQDPGMELHLIHYSYGVNSTEKGDLSSESTVSRIRTEHFPLTLESARPSHTSQYLCASSDYRSGPTDTQYFGPGTRLTVL.

Remarks on this clonotype: The junction shows a germline mismatch at one end, possibly a read error. V and J are TRBV7-8 and TRBJ2-2; perhaps TRBD2 as D (6 bases). The germline V gene encodes CDR1 SGHVS and CDR2 FQNEAQ. This CDR3 has 17 amino acids. CDR3 in DNA: TGTGCCAGCAGCCAAGCCGCGGGACGTCCGAACGCCGGGGAGCTGTTTTTT. It specifies CASSQAAGRPNAGELFF.